This T cell receptor beta chain was sequenced during a study of T cell responses to AZD1222 COVID-19 vaccine. Clones were sequenced by immunoSEQ multiplex PCR, and TCRdb holds only the in-frame ones, with some missing. The data hold more than 150,000 clones, with approximately 94% observed a single time. Notes on this clone: The antigen remains undetermined.

The CDR3 has 10 residues. Germline CDR1 is DFQATT and CDR2 is SNEGSKA (reference sequence). Trimming shortened V by 6 bases and J by 5 bases, and 5 bases separated the two germline ends. Points from the study as a whole: Nearly half of the spike-specific TCRs reportedly recognize variant regions that carry no mutations. Only a handful of AZD1222 recipients tested seropositive at baseline.

Samples with a second dose at about 4 or about 12 weeks were pooled together. The chain carries TRBV20-1 and TRBJ2-1; no clear D. The sequence was collected from an adult who received the AZD1222 COVID-19 vaccine. This material consisted of peripheral blood, taken 28 days after the second AZD1222 dose. The CDR3 sequence is CSAYNNEQFF. The CDR3 DNA sequence: TGCAGTGCCTACAACAATGAGCAGTTCTTC.